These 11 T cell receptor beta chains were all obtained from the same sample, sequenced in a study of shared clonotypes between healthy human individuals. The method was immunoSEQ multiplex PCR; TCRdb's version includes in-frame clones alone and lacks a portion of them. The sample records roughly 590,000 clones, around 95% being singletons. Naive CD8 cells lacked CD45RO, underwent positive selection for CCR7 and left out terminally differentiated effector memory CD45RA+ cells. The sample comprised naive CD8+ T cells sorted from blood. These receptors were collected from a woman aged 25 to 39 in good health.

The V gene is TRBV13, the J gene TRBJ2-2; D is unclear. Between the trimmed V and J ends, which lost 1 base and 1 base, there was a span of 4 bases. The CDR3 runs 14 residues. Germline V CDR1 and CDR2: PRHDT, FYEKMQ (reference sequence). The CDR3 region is CASSLAVNTGELFF. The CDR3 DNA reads TGTGCCAGCAGCTTAGCGGTGAACACCGGGGAGCTGTTTTTT.

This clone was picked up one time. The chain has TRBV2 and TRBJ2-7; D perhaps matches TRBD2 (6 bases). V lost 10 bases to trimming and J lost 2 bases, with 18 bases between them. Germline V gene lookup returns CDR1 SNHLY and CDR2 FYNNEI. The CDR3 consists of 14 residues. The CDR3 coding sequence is TGTGCCACCACCTTGGGGGGACTCACCTACGAGCAGTACTTC. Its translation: CATTLGGLTYEQYF.

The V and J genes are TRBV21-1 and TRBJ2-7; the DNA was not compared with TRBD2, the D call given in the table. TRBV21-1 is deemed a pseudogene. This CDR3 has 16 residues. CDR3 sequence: CASRGREGVLSYEQYF. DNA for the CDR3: TGTGCCAGCAGGGGCCGGGAGGGAGTTCTATCCTACGAGCAGTACTTC.

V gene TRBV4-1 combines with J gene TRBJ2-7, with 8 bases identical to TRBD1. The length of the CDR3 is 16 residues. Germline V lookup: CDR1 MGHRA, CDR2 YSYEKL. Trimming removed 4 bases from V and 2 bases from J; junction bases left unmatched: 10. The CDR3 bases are TGCGCCAGCAGCCGAGACAGGGGCGGGAAGACCTACGAGCAGTACTTC. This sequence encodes CASSRDRGGKTYEQYF.

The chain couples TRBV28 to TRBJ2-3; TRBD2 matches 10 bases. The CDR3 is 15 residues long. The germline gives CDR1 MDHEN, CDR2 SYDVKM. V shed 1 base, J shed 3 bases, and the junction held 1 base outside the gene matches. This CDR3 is CASSLFSGRTDTQYF. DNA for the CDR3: TGTGCCAGCAGTTTATTTAGCGGGAGGACAGATACGCAGTATTTT.

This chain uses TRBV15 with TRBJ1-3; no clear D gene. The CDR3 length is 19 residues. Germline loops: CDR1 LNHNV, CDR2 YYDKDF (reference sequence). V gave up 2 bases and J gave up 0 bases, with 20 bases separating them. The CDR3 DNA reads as TGTGCCACCAGCAGACGCCCGCTACCAGGACGGATCTCTGGAAACACCATATATTTT. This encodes CATSRRPLPGRISGNTIYF.

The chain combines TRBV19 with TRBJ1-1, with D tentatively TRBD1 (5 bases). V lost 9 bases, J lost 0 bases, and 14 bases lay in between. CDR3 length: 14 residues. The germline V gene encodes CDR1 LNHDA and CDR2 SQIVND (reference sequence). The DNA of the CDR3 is TGTGCCAGCAAACGGGACCTCATGAACACTGAAGCTTTCTTT. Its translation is CASKRDLMNTEAFF.

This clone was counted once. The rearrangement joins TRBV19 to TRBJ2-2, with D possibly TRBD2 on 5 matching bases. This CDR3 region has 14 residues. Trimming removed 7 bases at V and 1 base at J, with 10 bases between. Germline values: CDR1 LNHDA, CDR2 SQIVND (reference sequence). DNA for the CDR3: TGTGCCAGTACGTCGAGCGGGAACACCGGGGAGCTGTTTTTT. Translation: CASTSSGNTGELFF.

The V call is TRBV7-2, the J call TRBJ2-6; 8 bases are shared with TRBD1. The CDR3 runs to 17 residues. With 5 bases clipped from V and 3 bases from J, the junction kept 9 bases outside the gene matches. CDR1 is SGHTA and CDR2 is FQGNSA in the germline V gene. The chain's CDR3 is CASSPGPGGGGANVLTF. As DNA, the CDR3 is TGTGCCAGCAGCCCTGGGCCAGGGGGCGGTGGGGCCAACGTCCTGACTTTC.

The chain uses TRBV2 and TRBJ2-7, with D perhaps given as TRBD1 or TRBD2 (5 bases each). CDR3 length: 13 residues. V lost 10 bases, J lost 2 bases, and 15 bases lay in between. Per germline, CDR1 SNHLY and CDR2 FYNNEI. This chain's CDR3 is CATAAGTAYEQYF. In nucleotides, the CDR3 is TGTGCCACTGCCGCCGGGACCGCCTACGAGCAGTACTTC.

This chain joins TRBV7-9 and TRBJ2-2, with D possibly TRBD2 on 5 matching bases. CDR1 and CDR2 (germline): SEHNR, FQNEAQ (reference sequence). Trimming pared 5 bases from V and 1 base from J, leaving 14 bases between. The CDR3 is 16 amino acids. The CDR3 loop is CASSPRSGLNTGELFF. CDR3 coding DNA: TGTGCCAGCAGCCCGCGGAGCGGATTGAACACCGGGGAGCTGTTTTTT.